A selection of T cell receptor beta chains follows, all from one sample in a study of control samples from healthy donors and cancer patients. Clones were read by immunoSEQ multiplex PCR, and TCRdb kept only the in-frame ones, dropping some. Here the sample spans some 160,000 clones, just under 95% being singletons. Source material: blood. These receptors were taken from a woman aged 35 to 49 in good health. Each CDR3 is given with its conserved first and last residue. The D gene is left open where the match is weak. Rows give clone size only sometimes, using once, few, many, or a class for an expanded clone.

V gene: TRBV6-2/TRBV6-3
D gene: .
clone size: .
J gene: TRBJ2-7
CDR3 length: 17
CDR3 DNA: TGTGCCAGCAGTTACTCGAATTGGGATCCGGGGCTGTACGAGCAGTACTTC
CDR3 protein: CASSYSNWDPGLYEQYF

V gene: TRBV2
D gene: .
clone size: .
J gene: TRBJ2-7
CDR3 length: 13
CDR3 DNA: TGTGCCAGCAGTGAGGTGGGGTTAGACGAGCAGTACTTC
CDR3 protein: CASSEVGLDEQYF

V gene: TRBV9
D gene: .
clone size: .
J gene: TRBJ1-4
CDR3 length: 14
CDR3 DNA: TGTGCCAGCAGCGCGACAGGCTTTAGGGAAAAACTGTTTTTT
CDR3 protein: CASSATGFREKLFF

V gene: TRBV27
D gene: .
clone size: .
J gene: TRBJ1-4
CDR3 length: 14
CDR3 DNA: TGTGCCAGCAGTAGGGGGGGGACTAATGAAAAACTGTTTTTT
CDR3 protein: CASSRGGTNEKLFF

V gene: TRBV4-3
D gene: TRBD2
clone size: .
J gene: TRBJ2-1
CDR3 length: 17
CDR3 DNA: TGCGCCAGCAGCCAAGATTGGCTAGCGGGAGGGAGGTATGAGCAGTTCTTC
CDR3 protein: CASSQDWLAGGRYEQFF

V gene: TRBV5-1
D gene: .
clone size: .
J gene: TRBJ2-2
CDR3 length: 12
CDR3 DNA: TGCGCCAGCAGCTTGGCAGGGGGGGAGCTGTTTTTT
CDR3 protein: CASSLAGGELFF

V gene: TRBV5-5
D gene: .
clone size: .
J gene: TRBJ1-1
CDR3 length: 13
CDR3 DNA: TGTGCCAGCAGCTTTTTTTTGGATACTGAAGCTTTCTTT
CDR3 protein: CASSFFLDTEAFF

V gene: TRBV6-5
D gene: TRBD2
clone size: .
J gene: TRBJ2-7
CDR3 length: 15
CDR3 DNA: TGTGCCAGCAGTTACAACGGGGGGGGGCCGAGCGAGCAGTACTTC
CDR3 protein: CASSYNGGGPSEQYF

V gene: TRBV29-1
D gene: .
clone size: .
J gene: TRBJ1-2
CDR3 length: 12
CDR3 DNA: TGCAGCGCTGCCACCTGGGATAGGGGCTACACCTTC
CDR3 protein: CSAATWDRGYTF

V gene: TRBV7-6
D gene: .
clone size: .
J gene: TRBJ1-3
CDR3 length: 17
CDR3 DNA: TGTGCCAGCAGCTCAAGCCGGGGGGCCTCCTCTGGAAACACCATATATTTT
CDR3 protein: CASSSSRGASSGNTIYF

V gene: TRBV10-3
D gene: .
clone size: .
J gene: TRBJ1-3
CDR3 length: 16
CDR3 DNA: TGTGCCATCAGTGAGATCGGTCCGAGCTCTGGAAACACCATATATTTT
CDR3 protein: CAISEIGPSSGNTIYF

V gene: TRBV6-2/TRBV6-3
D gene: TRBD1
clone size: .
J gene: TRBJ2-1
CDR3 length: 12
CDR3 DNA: TGTGCCAGCAGCCGAACAGGGGTCGAGCAGTTCTTC
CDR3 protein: CASSRTGVEQFF

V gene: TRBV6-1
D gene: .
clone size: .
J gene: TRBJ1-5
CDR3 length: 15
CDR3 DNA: TGTGCCAGCAGTGAAGGACAGGTTCACAATCAGCCCCAGCATTTT
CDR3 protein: CASSEGQVHNQPQHF

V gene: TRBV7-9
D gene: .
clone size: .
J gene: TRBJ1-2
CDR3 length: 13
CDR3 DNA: TGTGCCAGCAGCTTAGCAGGGAACTATGGCTACACCTTC
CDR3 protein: CASSLAGNYGYTF

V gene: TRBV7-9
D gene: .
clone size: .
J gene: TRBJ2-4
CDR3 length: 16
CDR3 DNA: TGTGCCAGCAGCGAAGAGGGGGGTTTAGCCAAAAACATTCAGTACTTC
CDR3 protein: CASSEEGGLAKNIQYF

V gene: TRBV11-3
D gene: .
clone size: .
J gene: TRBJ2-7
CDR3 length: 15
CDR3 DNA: TGTGCCAGCAGCTTAGATGGCGGAGGGCTGTACGAGCAGTACTTC
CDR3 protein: CASSLDGGGLYEQYF

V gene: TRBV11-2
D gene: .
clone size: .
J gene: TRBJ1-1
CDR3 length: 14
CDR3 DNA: TGTGCCAGCAGCTTAGTGCGGCAGGGCTCTGAAGCTTTCTTT
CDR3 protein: CASSLVRQGSEAFF

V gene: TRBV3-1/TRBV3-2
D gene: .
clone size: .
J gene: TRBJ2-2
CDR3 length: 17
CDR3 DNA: TGTGCCAGCAGCCAAGATAGTCGGCAGAAAAACACCGGGGAGCTGTTTTTT
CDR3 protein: CASSQDSRQKNTGELFF

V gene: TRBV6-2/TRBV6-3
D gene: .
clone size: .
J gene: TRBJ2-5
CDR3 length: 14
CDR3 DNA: TGTGCCAGCAGTTACTCGATTGGGAAAGAGACCCAGTACTTC
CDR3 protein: CASSYSIGKETQYF

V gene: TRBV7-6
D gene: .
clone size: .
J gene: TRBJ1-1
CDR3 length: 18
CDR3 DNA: TGTGCCAGCAGCTTAGTTCCGGGGGTTAAATCGTTGAACACTGAAGCTTTCTTT
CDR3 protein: CASSLVPGVKSLNTEAFF

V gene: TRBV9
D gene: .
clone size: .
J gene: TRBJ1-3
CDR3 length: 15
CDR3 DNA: TGTGCCAGCAGCCCCTACCCCTTTTCTGGAAACACCATATATTTT
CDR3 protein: CASSPYPFSGNTIYF

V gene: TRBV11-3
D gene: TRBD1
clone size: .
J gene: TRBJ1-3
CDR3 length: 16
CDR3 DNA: TGTGCCAGCAGCTTATATTCAGGGGGCCCTGGAAACACCATATATTTT
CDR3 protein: CASSLYSGGPGNTIYF

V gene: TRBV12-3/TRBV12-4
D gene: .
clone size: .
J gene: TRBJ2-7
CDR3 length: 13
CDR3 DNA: TGTGCCAGCAGTTTGGGTAGGCCCTACGAGCAGTACTTC
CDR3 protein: CASSLGRPYEQYF

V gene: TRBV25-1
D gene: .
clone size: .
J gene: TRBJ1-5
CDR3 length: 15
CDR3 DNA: TGTGCCAGCAGTGACGGCAGGGGTAGGAATCAGCCCCAGCATTTT
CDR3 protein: CASSDGRGRNQPQHF

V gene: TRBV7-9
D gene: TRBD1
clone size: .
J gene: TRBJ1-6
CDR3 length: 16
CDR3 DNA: TGTGCCAGCAGCTTAGCATTGGACAGGGTTAATTCACCCCTCCACTTT
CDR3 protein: CASSLALDRVNSPLHF

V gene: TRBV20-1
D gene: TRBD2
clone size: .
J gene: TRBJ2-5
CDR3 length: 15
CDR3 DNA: TGCAGTGCTAGTGTGACTAGCGGGGCCAAATGGACCCAGTACTTC
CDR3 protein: CSASVTSGAKWTQYF

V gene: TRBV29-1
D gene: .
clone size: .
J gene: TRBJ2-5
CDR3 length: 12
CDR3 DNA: TGCAGCGTTGAATTACTAGCTGGGACCCAGTACTTC
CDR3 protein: CSVELLAGTQYF

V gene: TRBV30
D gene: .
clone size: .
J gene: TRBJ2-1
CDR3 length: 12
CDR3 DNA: TGTGCCTGGAGTGTACCCCCGACTATGCAGTTCTTC
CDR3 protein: CAWSVPPTMQFF

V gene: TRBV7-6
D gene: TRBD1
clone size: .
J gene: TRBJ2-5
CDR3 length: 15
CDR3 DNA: TGTGCCAGCAGCTTAGCGACAGGGCTTACAGAGACCCAGTACTTC
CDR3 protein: CASSLATGLTETQYF

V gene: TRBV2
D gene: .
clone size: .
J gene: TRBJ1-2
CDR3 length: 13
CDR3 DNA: TGTGCCAGCAGACCGGCCGGGGTCGGTGGCTACACCTTC
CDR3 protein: CASRPAGVGGYTF

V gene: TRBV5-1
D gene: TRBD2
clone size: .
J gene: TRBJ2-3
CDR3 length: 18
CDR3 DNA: TGCGCCAGCAGCCGCGCGACTAGCGGGAGTAGGCAGCCAGATACGCAGTATTTT
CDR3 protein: CASSRATSGSRQPDTQYF

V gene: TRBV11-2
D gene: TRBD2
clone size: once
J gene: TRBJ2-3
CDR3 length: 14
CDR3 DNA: TGTGCCAGCAGCCCCGGGACTAGCGTGGATACGCAGTATTTT
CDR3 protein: CASSPGTSVDTQYF

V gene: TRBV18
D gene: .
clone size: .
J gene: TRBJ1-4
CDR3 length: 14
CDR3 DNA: TGTGCCAGCTCACCTGACGAAGCTCGGGAAAAACTGTTTTTT
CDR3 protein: CASSPDEAREKLFF

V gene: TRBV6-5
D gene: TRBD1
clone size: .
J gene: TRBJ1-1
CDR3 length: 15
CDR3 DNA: TGTGCCAGCAGGCACCGGGCGGGACAGGGAACGGAAGCTTTCTTT
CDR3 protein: CASRHRAGQGTEAFF